Listed below are T cell receptor beta chains from one sample, sequenced in a study of a mutant IDH1 vaccine in newly diagnosed glioma. Produced via immunoSEQ multiplex PCR; TCRdb's table is partial and in-frame only. The sample carries under 90,000 clones, 79% recorded once. The input for sequencing was PBMCs, taken from a glioma patient treated with radiotherapy, temozolomide or both. These receptors all stem from a man aged 50 to 60 with glioma. The CDR3 runs from the conserved cysteine through the conserved F or W. A D gene is named only where the DNA matches it firmly. The size entry is marked missing in some rows and otherwise reads once, few, many or a size class.

V gene,D gene,J gene,clone size,CDR3 DNA,CDR3 protein
TRBV5-8,.,TRBJ2-2,.,TGTGCCAGCAGCGACCCCGAGACCGGGGAGCTGTTTTTT,CASSDPETGELFF
TRBV15,.,TRBJ1-5,few,TGTGCCACCAGCGGTTTTCGGGCAACTGGCAATCAGCCCCAGCATTTT,CATSGFRATGNQPQHF
TRBV13,.,TRBJ1-1,.,TGTGCCAGCAGCTTCACCGGGATCGCTGAAGCTTTCTTT,CASSFTGIAEAFF
TRBV9,TRBD2,TRBJ2-3,.,TGTGCCAGCACCTTATCCAGCGGGGGCACAGATACGCAGTATTTT,CASTLSSGGTDTQYF
TRBV10-3,.,TRBJ2-3,.,TGTGCCATCAGTGAGTCGACTCGGAGCGCCACGCAGTATTTT,CAISESTRSATQYF
TRBV27,.,TRBJ1-5,.,TGTGCCAGCAGTTTAAAACGGGCTGGGCCCCAGCATTTT,CASSLKRAGPQHF
TRBV5-1,.,TRBJ1-1,.,TGCGCCAGCAGCTTGGAGGGGCCTGAAGCTTTCTTT,CASSLEGPEAFF
TRBV18,.,TRBJ1-1,few,TGTGCCAGCTCACCTGGCAGCGCTGAAGCTTTCTTT,CASSPGSAEAFF
TRBV5-6,.,TRBJ1-5,.,TGTGCCAGCAGCTCCGGGCTGTACAATCAGCCCCAGCATTTT,CASSSGLYNQPQHF
TRBV7-9,.,TRBJ2-7,.,TGTGCCAGCAGCTTAAATGACAGAGTCTACGAGCAGTACTTC,CASSLNDRVYEQYF
TRBV5-4,TRBD2,TRBJ2-5,.,TGTGCCAGCAGCTACCTTATTAGCGGGGAAGAGACCCAGTACTTC,CASSYLISGEETQYF
TRBV10-3,.,TRBJ2-6,.,TGTGCCATCAGTTGGGGCCCTGGGGCCAACGTCCTGACTTTC,CAISWGPGANVLTF
TRBV25-1,.,TRBJ1-4,.,TGTGCCAGCAGTGATGGGGAAACTAATGAAAAACTGTTTTTT,CASSDGETNEKLFF
TRBV27,.,TRBJ1-2,.,TGTGCCAGCAGTCATCATATATTGAGGGAGTATGGCTACACCTTC,CASSHHILREYGYTF
TRBV30,.,TRBJ2-3,.,TGTGCCTGGAATAGAGATTCGGGCACAGATACGCAGTATTTT,CAWNRDSGTDTQYF
TRBV9,.,TRBJ1-1,medium-sized,TGTGCCAGCAGCGTAGCTGGGAAGAACACTGAAGCTTTCTTT,CASSVAGKNTEAFF
TRBV6-6,.,TRBJ2-7,.,TGTGCCAGCAGTCCGTCGGGGGACTACGAGCAGTACTTC,CASSPSGDYEQYF
TRBV30,.,TRBJ1-3,.,TGTGCCTGGAACAGGGCGTTAGGAAACACCATATATTTT,CAWNRALGNTIYF
TRBV2,TRBD1,TRBJ2-3,.,TGTGCCAGCAGTGAAAGACAGGGAACTTGGACGCAGTATTTT,CASSERQGTWTQYF
TRBV6-1,.,TRBJ1-4,.,TGTGCCAGCAGTGATCCGGAGCCTACAACTAATGAAAAACTGTTTTTT,CASSDPEPTTNEKLFF
TRBV9,TRBD2,TRBJ2-1,.,TGTGCCAGCAGCCTAAGAGGGTCTAGCGGGGGCCCTCTCGATGAGCAGTTCTTC,CASSLRGSSGGPLDEQFF
TRBV7-2,TRBD1,TRBJ2-5,.,TGTGCCAGCAGCTTAGCGCCTTGGGACAGGGGACTATCCCAAGAGACCCAGTACTTC,CASSLAPWDRGLSQETQYF
TRBV4-3,TRBD1,TRBJ1-2,.,TGCGCCAGCAGCCAAGATCGAGTGGGACAGCTCTATGGCTACACCTTC,CASSQDRVGQLYGYTF
TRBV4-2,.,TRBJ2-5,.,TGTGCCAGCAGAGGCAGGGCAGAAGAGACCCAGTACTTC,CASRGRAEETQYF
TRBV4-1,.,TRBJ2-6,once,TGCGCCAGCAGCCAAGAAGGGCGGGGAAACTCTGGGGCCAACGTCCTGACTTTC,CASSQEGRGNSGANVLTF
TRBV2,TRBD1,TRBJ2-3,.,TGTGCCAGCAGGGACAGGGGGCCCACGCAGTATTTT,CASRDRGPTQYF
TRBV5-4,.,TRBJ2-7,.,TGTGCCAGCAGCTTGGCTACGGCGGGCCCCCTCCAGCAGTACTTC,CASSLATAGPLQQYF
TRBV5-1,.,TRBJ1-2,once,TGCGCCAGCAGCAACAGGGATGGCTACACCTTC,CASSNRDGYTF
TRBV7-9,.,TRBJ1-2,few,TGTGCCAGCAGCTTATTGGGGGAAGACTATGGCTACACCTTC,CASSLLGEDYGYTF
TRBV6-1,.,TRBJ2-1,.,TGTGCCAGCAAACGGAAACAGGAAAGCGATGAGCAGTTCTTC,CASKRKQESDEQFF
TRBV10-3,.,TRBJ2-3,.,TGTGCCATCAGTGGGGGGGATACGCAGTATTTT,CAISGGDTQYF
TRBV7-9,.,TRBJ1-2,few,TGTGCCAGCAGCTTAGCGGGACTTAGAGGCTACACCTTC,CASSLAGLRGYTF
TRBV15,.,TRBJ2-6,.,TGTGCCACCAGCAGAGAGCGGACGGGCTCTGGGGCCAACGTCCTGACTTTC,CATSRERTGSGANVLTF
TRBV19,.,TRBJ1-1,.,TGTGCCAGTAGTATAGGTAGGGGACCCACTGAAGCTTTCTTT,CASSIGRGPTEAFF
TRBV25-1,.,TRBJ1-3,once,TGTGCCAGCAGTGAAGGAACTGGAAACACCATATATTTT,CASSEGTGNTIYF
TRBV5-6,.,TRBJ1-1,few,TGTGCCAGCAGCTTGACAGAGAACACTGAAGCTTTCTTT,CASSLTENTEAFF
TRBV7-9,.,TRBJ2-1,.,TGTGCCAGCAGCCCGCAGGGACCCCTTTACAATGAGCAGTTCTTC,CASSPQGPLYNEQFF
TRBV30,.,TRBJ1-1,few,TGTGCCTGGGGTGGACAGCTGAACACTGAAGCTTTCTTT,CAWGGQLNTEAFF